The 23 T cell receptor beta chains reported below all come from one sample, sequenced in a study of shared clonotypes between healthy human individuals. The method was immunoSEQ multiplex PCR; TCRdb's version includes in-frame clones alone and lacks a portion of them. The sample carries around 2,000,000 clones, over 85% recorded once. Naive CD8 cells were CD45RO-negative, positively selected for CCR7, excluding terminally differentiated effector memory CD45RA+ cells. Sample: naive CD8+ T cells sorted from blood. The origin of the receptors is a man between 18 and 35 years old in good health.

The V gene is TRBV5-4, the J gene TRBJ2-2, with unresolved D. Deletions cut 0 bases from V and 0 bases from J, with 3 bases between. Looked up from germline, CDR1 is SGHNT and CDR2 is YYREEE (reference sequence). The CDR3 consists of 14 residues. The CDR3 DNA is TGTGCCAGCAGCTTGGGGCCGAACACCGGGGAGCTGTTTTTT. Translating it yields CASSLGPNTGELFF.

The V and J genes are TRBV5-4 and TRBJ2-7, with 7 bases matching TRBD1. Per germline, CDR1 SGHNT and CDR2 YYREEE (reference sequence). V lost 4 bases and J lost 0; bases outside the gene matches: 4. The CDR3 is 14 amino acids. CDR3 residues: CASSTGTASYEQYF. In DNA, the CDR3 is TGTGCCAGCAGCACGGGGACAGCCTCCTACGAGCAGTACTTC.

The chain joins TRBV27 to TRBJ1-2; TRBD1 matches at 8 bases. Unmatched junction bases numbered 17, after V lost 10 bases and J lost 7 bases. The CDR3 runs to 15 residues. Germline V gives CDR1 MNHEY, CDR2 SMNVEV (reference sequence). The CDR3: CATSSSGGGGAGYTF. The CDR3 coding sequence is TGTGCCACTTCCTCCTCAGGGGGCGGGGGTGCTGGCTACACCTTC.

Worth noting for this clone: The sample holds other DNA sequences that translate to the same CDR3. The chain combines TRBV6-5 with TRBJ2-1, with D perhaps matching TRBD1 (5 bases). The CDR3 has 14 residues. Trimming left V 2 bases short and J 6 bases short, with 11 bases between. The germline V gene encodes CDR1 MNHEY and CDR2 SVGAGI. The CDR3 sequence: CASSYGPGPNEQFF. CDR3 nucleotides: TGTGCCAGCAGTTACGGTCCAGGGCCCAATGAGCAGTTCTTC.

The chain is built from TRBV7-9 and TRBJ1-1; D is undetermined. Per the germline V gene, CDR1 is SEHNR and CDR2 is FQNEAQ (reference sequence). The CDR3 loop spans 13 amino acids. V lost 7 bases, J lost 5 bases, and 14 bases lay in between. The CDR3 nucleotides read TGTGCCAGCACTATGGATCGCGGTACTGAAGCTTTCTTT. It translates to CASTMDRGTEAFF.

This sequence joins TRBV27 and TRBJ2-7; either TRBD1 or TRBD2 may supply D (5 bases each). The CDR3 spans 13 residues. Trimming took 8 bases from V and 4 from J, leaving 15 bases between them. Germline CDR1 and CDR2: MNHEY and SMNVEV (reference sequence). The CDR3 spells CASAWGKEYEQYF. CDR3 bases: TGTGCCAGCGCGTGGGGGAAGGAGTACGAGCAGTACTTC.

Concerning this clone itself: The same CDR3 also results from other DNA sequences found in this sample. V is TRBV5-4 and J is TRBJ1-1; D is uncertain. The CDR3 contains 14 residues. Germline CDR1 and CDR2: SGHNT and YYREEE (reference sequence). V lost 0 bases and J 1 base, leaving 7 bases between the germline ends. The CDR3 here is CASSLVVGNTEAFF. CDR3 DNA sequence: TGTGCCAGCAGCTTGGTAGTTGGGAACACTGAAGCTTTCTTT. The entire variable domain, with the rest obtained from reference TRBV5-4 and TRBJ1-1, is as follows: ETGVTQSPTHLIKTRGQQVTLRCSSQSGHNTVSWYQQALGQGPQFIFQYYREEENGRGNFPPRFSGLQFPNYSSELNVNALELDDSALYLCASSLVVGNTEAFFGQGTRLTVV.

V gene TRBV30 combines with J gene TRBJ1-1; D gene uncertain. The V end lost 2 bases, the J end lost 6 bases, and 10 bases lay between the germline ends. The CDR3 consists of 12 residues. Germline V gene sequence: CDR1 GTSNPN, CDR2 SVGIG (reference sequence). The CDR3 region is CAWSSYAPEAFF. Written as DNA, the CDR3 is TGTGCCTGGAGTTCGTACGCGCCTGAAGCTTTCTTT.

The chain employs TRBV6-5 and TRBJ2-7, with D possibly matching TRBD1 (5 bases). The CDR3 is 13 residues long. V dropped 5 bases and J dropped 4 bases, with 12 bases sitting between them. CDR1 MNHEY and CDR2 SVGAGI come from the germline V gene. Here the CDR3 DNA reads TGTGCCAGCAGTCCCAGGGCGGTGTACGAGCAGTACTTC. This sequence encodes CASSPRAVYEQYF.

This chain links TRBV19 with TRBJ2-5; D unresolved. Germline CDR1 LNHDA, CDR2 SQIVND (reference sequence). The CDR3 contains 14 residues. Trimming left V 1 base short and J 1 base short, with 7 bases between. This chain's CDR3 is CASSIAQAQETQYF. Here the CDR3 DNA reads TGTGCCAGTAGTATAGCGCAGGCCCAAGAGACCCAGTACTTC.

This clone was seen just once. Distinct nucleotide sequences in the sample also encode this CDR3. This rearrangement joins TRBV7-9 to TRBJ2-7; 11 nucleotides line up with TRBD1. Germline trimming cut 5 bases from V and 4 bases from J; bases unmatched to any gene: 7. Germline values: CDR1 SEHNR, CDR2 FQNEAQ (reference sequence). The length of the CDR3 is 15 residues. CDR3 in DNA: TGTGCCAGCAGCCCCGGACAGGGGGCGACGTACGAGCAGTACTTC. This gives the protein CASSPGQGATYEQYF.

J is TRBJ2-7 and V is TRBV29-1; D ambiguous. Trimming shortened V by 5 bases and J by 3 bases, and 5 bases separated the two germline ends. The CDR3 length is 10 residues. The V gene's germline CDR1 is SQVTM and CDR2 ANQGSEA. The CDR3 spells CSVSDYEQYF. The DNA of the CDR3 is TGCAGCGTTTCGGACTACGAGCAGTACTTC.

The rearrangement joins TRBV5-6 to TRBJ2-2; TRBD2 aligns across 11 bases. Germline V gene data show CDR1 as SGHDT and CDR2 as YYEEEE. The CDR3 extends over 17 amino acids. J gave up 3 bases and V 4 bases, and 8 bases lay outside the gene matches. The CDR3 loop is CASSPTLAGGDTGELFF. The CDR3 DNA is TGTGCCAGCAGCCCGACGCTAGCGGGAGGAGACACCGGGGAGCTGTTTTTT.

V usage is TRBV27 and J usage is TRBJ2-7; no reliable D call. Germline V gives CDR1 MNHEY, CDR2 SMNVEV (reference sequence). The CDR3 loop spans 14 amino acids. The ends were cut back, 5 bases at V and 2 bases at J, with 13 bases in the middle. CDR3 amino acids: CASSALPETYEQYF. Here the CDR3 DNA reads TGTGCCAGCAGTGCCCTGCCTGAGACCTACGAGCAGTACTTC.

The chain combines TRBV4-1 with TRBJ2-2; TRBD2 aligns across 13 bases. Germline-derived CDR1 and CDR2 are MGHRA and YSYEKL. The CDR3 is 22 residues long. V shed 4 bases and J 4 bases; nucleotides not matched to a gene: 21. For the CDR3, the DNA is TGCGCCAGCAGCCCGTATCCCCCCCGACAGACGGGACTAGCGGGGCCCACCGGGGAGCTGTTTTTT. This translates into CASSPYPPRQTGLAGPTGELFF.

The gene calls are TRBV28 and TRBJ2-2; TRBD1 aligns across 7 bases. The CDR3 spans 15 residues. V shed 2 bases and J 2 bases; nucleotides not matched to a gene: 2. Per the germline V gene, CDR1 is MDHEN and CDR2 is SYDVKM. The CDR3 protein is CASSLGTVNTGELFF. The CDR3 DNA reads as TGTGCCAGCAGTTTAGGGACAGTTAACACCGGGGAGCTGTTTTTT.

The V gene is TRBV14, the J gene TRBJ2-7; possibly TRBD2 for D (6 bases). Trimming pared 3 bases from V and 2 bases from J, leaving 14 bases between. This CDR3 comprises 15 residues. The V gene's germline CDR1 is SGHDN and CDR2 FVKESK. CDR3 bases: TGTGCCAGCAGCCAGGGTCTAGCGCACACCTACGAGCAGTACTTC. Its protein is CASSQGLAHTYEQYF.

The V call is TRBV4-3, the J call TRBJ2-1, with D perhaps being TRBD1 or TRBD2 (5 bases each). Germline V gives CDR1 LGHNA, CDR2 YSLEER. Between the trimmed V and J ends, which lost 4 bases and 8 bases, there was a span of 18 bases. This CDR3 contains 15 residues. CDR3 DNA: TGCGCCAGCAGCCCCCGTAATGGGGGATGGCATGAGCAGTTCTTC. Protein: CASSPRNGGWHEQFF.

The rearrangement links TRBV6-1 to TRBJ2-7, with 11 nucleotides matching TRBD1. This CDR3 is built from 15 residues. Germline lookup yields CDR1 MNHNS and CDR2 SASEGT. The trim removed 3 bases at V and 4 bases at J, leaving 5 bases unmatched. The CDR3 DNA is TGTGCCAGCAGTGACCCGGGACAGGGGGTATACGAGCAGTACTTC. The encoded protein is CASSDPGQGVYEQYF.

CDR3 in DNA: TGTGCCAGCAGTCTATGGACCGACGTCCTGACTTTC. It yields the protein CASSLWTDVLTF. The rearrangement uses TRBV27 and TRBJ2-6; no clear D gene. The germline V and J ends were trimmed by 5 bases and 11 bases, with 10 bases remaining between them. CDR1 MNHEY and CDR2 SMNVEV come from the germline V gene (reference sequence). This CDR3 contains 12 residues.

The V gene is TRBV7-9, the J gene TRBJ2-7; TRBD1 is a possible D gene (6 bases). This CDR3 is 14 amino acids long. V lost 5 bases and J lost 7, with 18 bases in between. The germline V gene has CDR1 SEHNR and CDR2 FQNEAQ (reference sequence). CDR3 in amino acids: CASSAGQMPWEQYF. The CDR3 bases are TGTGCCAGCAGCGCAGGACAGATGCCCTGGGAGCAGTACTTC.

The chain couples TRBV10-3 to TRBJ1-4; TRBD1 matches 7 bases. V gave up 1 base and J gave up 6 bases; unmatched junction bases: 11. This CDR3 contains 17 residues. The germline gives CDR1 ENHRY, CDR2 SYGVKD. The CDR3 DNA reads TGTGCCATCAGTGAGTTCCCAACGGAGACAGGGTATGAAAAACTGTTTTTT. Translating it yields CAISEFPTETGYEKLFF.

Remarks on this clone: Other nucleotide sequences from this sample produce the same CDR3. The chain combines TRBV28 with TRBJ1-1, with no clear D. Per the germline V gene, CDR1 is MDHEN and CDR2 is SYDVKM. The CDR3 contains 11 residues. The V gene lost 3 bases and the J gene lost 6 bases, with 5 bases spanning the gap. CDR3 residues: CASSFGAEAFF. The DNA of the CDR3 is TGTGCCAGCAGTTTCGGGGCTGAAGCTTTCTTT. Using reference TRBV28 and TRBJ1-1 for the parts outside the CDR3, the full variable domain is DVKVTQSSRYLVKRTGEKVFLECVQDMDHENMFWYRQDPGLGLRLIYFSYDVKMKEKGDIPEGYSVSREKKERFSLILESASTNQTSMYLCASSFGAEAFFGQGTRLTVV.